This is a list of T cell receptor beta chains from one sample in a study of technical replicates of blood from a few donors. Only in-frame clones appear in the TCRdb table, and some are missing; sequencing was by immunoSEQ multiplex PCR. Among approximately 70,000 clones listed, over 95% were seen once. The sequenced material came from T cells isolated from PBMCs. These receptors all come from a human donor in good health. CDR3s include the opening cysteine and the closing phenylalanine or tryptophan. A D gene is named only where the DNA matches it firmly. Where a row states a size, it is once, few, many or the class of an expanded clone; other rows omit it.

abundance	d_gene	v_gene	j_gene	CDR3aa	CDR3nt
once	TRBD1	TRBV12-5	TRBJ2-2	CASGLVLGQGIAGELFF	TGTGCTAGTGGTTTGGTACTGGGACAGGGGATCGCCGGGGAGCTGTTTTTT
once	TRBD1	TRBV5-1	TRBJ1-2	CASSRNPQGEDGYTF	TGCGCCAGCAGCCGAAATCCACAGGGGGAGGATGGCTACACCTTC
.	.	TRBV19	TRBJ1-3	CASIDRDNSGNTIYF	TGTGCCAGTATTGACCGGGACAACTCTGGAAACACCATATATTTT
.	.	TRBV6-5	TRBJ1-5	CASSYSPVPSGWPQHF	TGTGCCAGCAGTTACTCCCCCGTCCCGTCCGGGTGGCCCCAGCATTTT
.	.	TRBV7-9	TRBJ2-7	CASSLGAPGLKGYEQYF	TGTGCCAGCAGCTTAGGCGCTCCGGGACTGAAGGGGTACGAGCAGTACTTC
.	TRBD1	TRBV7-9	TRBJ2-2	CASSSYRGSGELFF	TGTGCCAGCAGCTCCTACAGGGGATCCGGGGAGCTGTTTTTT
.	.	TRBV6-1	TRBJ1-1	CASSGPGETEAFF	TGTGCCAGCAGTGGACCAGGGGAAACTGAAGCTTTCTTT
.	.	TRBV6-5	TRBJ2-1	CASSFRGLGDINEQFF	TGTGCCAGCAGTTTCCGGGGACTGGGGGATATCAATGAGCAGTTCTTC
.	.	TRBV10-3	TRBJ2-3	CAIRSTGSGTDTQYF	TGTGCCATCAGGAGCACAGGGTCCGGGACAGATACGCAGTATTTT
.	TRBD2	TRBV5-1	TRBJ2-1	CASSLSGTSGNEQFF	TGCGCCAGCAGCTTATCCGGGACTAGCGGCAATGAGCAGTTCTTC
.	.	TRBV21-1	TRBJ1-2	CASIFFPFQGMEYYGYTF	TGTGCCAGCATCTTCTTCCCCTTTCAGGGAATGGAATACTATGGCTACACCTTC
.	TRBD2	TRBV5-1	TRBJ2-5	CASSLATSPDPSSTWTQYF	TGCGCCAGCAGCTTGGCGACTAGCCCGGACCCAAGTTCTACGTGGACCCAGTACTTC
.	TRBD2	TRBV5-6	TRBJ2-7	CASRPSGSSYEQYF	TGTGCCAGCAGACCTAGCGGGAGCTCCTACGAGCAGTACTTC
.	TRBD1	TRBV10-3	TRBJ1-2	CAISLTGTAYGYTF	TGTGCCATCAGTCTGACCGGGACAGCCTATGGCTACACCTTC
once	.	TRBV5-1	TRBJ1-3	CASSFARGGNTIYF	TGCGCCAGCAGCTTCGCCAGGGGAGGAAACACCATATATTTT
.	TRBD2	TRBV9	TRBJ2-2	CASSDPGLAEPGGGTGELFF	TGTGCCAGCAGCGACCCGGGACTAGCGGAGCCGGGGGGTGGGACCGGGGAGCTGTTTTTT
.	.	TRBV5-1	TRBJ1-2	CASSVDTNGYTF	TGCGCCAGCAGCGTGGACACTAATGGCTACACCTTC
.	TRBD2	TRBV2	TRBJ2-5	CASSVAGVKKTQYF	TGTGCCAGCAGTGTGGCGGGAGTAAAGAAGACCCAGTACTTC
.	.	TRBV7-4	TRBJ1-5	CASPTETDSNQPQHF	TGTGCCAGCCCCACCGAAACAGATAGCAATCAGCCCCAGCATTTT
.	TRBD2	TRBV11-3	TRBJ2-2	CASSLDRFSGRDTGELFF	TGTGCCAGCAGCTTAGATCGGTTTAGCGGGAGAGACACCGGGGAGCTGTTTTTT
.	TRBD2	TRBV14	TRBJ2-7	CASSQGLAGVLGEQYF	TGTGCCAGCAGCCAAGGACTAGCGGGAGTTTTAGGCGAGCAGTACTTC
.	.	TRBV6-1	TRBJ1-1	CASAPDTEAFF	TGTGCCAGTGCCCCGGACACTGAAGCTTTCTTT
.	.	TRBV7-2	TRBJ1-2	CASSLDIFYGYTF	TGTGCCAGCAGCTTAGACATCTTCTATGGCTACACCTTC
once	.	TRBV5-1	TRBJ2-1	CASSPLWTEINEQFF	TGCGCCAGCAGCCCCCTCTGGACAGAGATCAATGAGCAGTTCTTC
.	TRBD2	TRBV29-1	TRBJ2-3	CSPRLVAGSDTQYF	TGCAGCCCCCGTTTGGTAGCGGGATCAGATACGCAGTATTTT
.	TRBD1	TRBV28	TRBJ2-7	CASSLLDRGYEQYF	TGTGCCAGCAGCTTGTTGGACAGGGGTTACGAGCAGTACTTC
.	.	TRBV4-1	TRBJ1-1	CASSQGGGKRTEAFF	TGCGCCAGCAGCCAGGGTGGAGGGAAGCGGACTGAAGCTTTCTTT
.	.	TRBV11-3	TRBJ2-2	CASSPGSSNTGELFF	TGTGCCAGCAGCCCAGGCAGCTCGAACACCGGGGAGCTGTTTTTT
few	.	TRBV6-6	TRBJ2-7	CASTYFQTGSEQYF	TGTGCCAGCACCTATTTTCAAACAGGGAGCGAGCAGTACTTC
.	.	TRBV6-5	TRBJ2-3	CAAKEGPTDTQYF	TGTGCCGCAAAGGAGGGTCCCACAGATACGCAGTATTTT
.	.	TRBV10-3	TRBJ2-3	CAISEVRGRLTDTQYF	TGTGCCATCAGTGAGGTCAGAGGGAGGTTGACAGATACGCAGTATTTT
.	.	TRBV4-1	TRBJ1-1	CASSGGSNTEAFF	TGCGCCAGCAGTGGAGGATCCAACACTGAAGCTTTCTTT
once	.	TRBV15	TRBJ2-7	CATSTYSIDEQYF	TGTGCCACCAGCACATACAGTATCGACGAGCAGTACTTC
.	TRBD2	TRBV30	TRBJ2-2	CAWSVFGTSGTGELFF	TGTGCCTGGAGTGTATTTGGGACTAGCGGGACCGGGGAGCTGTTTTTT
.	TRBD2	TRBV6-1	TRBJ2-7	CASAGAAGGLSEQYF	TGTGCCAGCGCCGGGGCGGCGGGGGGGTTGTCCGAGCAGTACTTC
.	TRBD1	TRBV7-9	TRBJ2-1	CASSRGQGTGISEQFF	TGTGCCAGCAGCAGAGGACAGGGGACGGGCATTAGTGAGCAGTTCTTC
.	TRBD2	TRBV29-1	TRBJ2-5	CSVARLADQETQYF	TGCAGCGTTGCTAGGCTAGCGGATCAAGAGACCCAGTACTTC
once	.	TRBV11-2	TRBJ2-7	CASTKLTGRTYEQYF	TGTGCCAGCACCAAATTGACAGGACGCACCTACGAGCAGTACTTC
.	.	TRBV9	TRBJ2-6	CASSVEGSGANVLTF	TGTGCCAGCAGCGTAGAGGGGTCTGGGGCCAACGTCCTGACTTTC
.	.	TRBV6-5	TRBJ2-1	CASSSNLNEQFF	TGTGCCAGCAGTTCCAACTTGAATGAGCAGTTCTTC
once	.	TRBV11-2	TRBJ1-1	CASSLRQAPNTEAFF	TGTGCCAGCAGCCTCAGACAGGCCCCTAACACTGAAGCTTTCTTT
once	.	TRBV28	TRBJ2-2	CASSPGLHTGELFF	TGTGCCAGCAGTCCGGGTCTTCACACCGGGGAGCTGTTTTTT
.	.	TRBV4-1	TRBJ1-4	CASSQGPGQASGEKLFF	TGCGCCAGCAGCCAAGGCCCAGGGCAGGCCTCTGGAGAAAAACTGTTTTTT
.	TRBD2	TRBV28	TRBJ2-7	CASSLFGESGNYEQYF	TGTGCCAGCAGTTTATTCGGGGAAAGCGGGAACTACGAGCAGTACTTC
.	.	TRBV4-1	TRBJ2-3	CASSPFGGGSTDTQYF	TGCGCCAGCAGCCCCTTCGGCGGTGGGAGCACAGATACGCAGTATTTT